This passage covers 17 T cell receptor beta chains from one sample sequenced in a study of cytomegalovirus exposure and HLA in healthy donors. Profiled with immunoSEQ multiplex PCR; TCRdb holds only in-frame clones, not every one. Of 150,000 to 200,000 clones listed, 75% to 90% are singletons. The specimen sequenced was PBMCs. All receptors derive from a man aged 18 to 35 in good health and CMV-seropositive.

The gene calls are TRBV20-1 and TRBJ1-1; no firm D call. The V end lost 3 bases, the J end lost 7 bases, and 9 bases lay between the germline ends. Germline CDR1 is DFQATT and CDR2 is SNEGSKA (reference sequence). The length of the CDR3 is 11 residues. As DNA, the CDR3 is TGCAGTGCTAGCCGAGGGTTTGAAGCTTTCTTT. Amino acid sequence: CSASRGFEAFF.

CDR3 nucleotides: TGCAGCGCCCCCTTCGGACTAGCGGGAGGGGGCACCGGGGAGCTGTTTTTT. It codes for CSAPFGLAGGGTGELFF. This chain connects TRBV29-1 to TRBJ2-2, with 15 bases identical to TRBD2. Germline V gene lookup returns CDR1 SQVTM and CDR2 ANQGSEA. This CDR3 contains 17 residues. V lost 7 bases and J lost 4; bases outside the gene matches: 10.

This clone has a handful of counts. The V gene is TRBV7-9, the J gene TRBJ1-4; no clear D. Per the germline V gene, CDR1 is SEHNR and CDR2 is FQNEAQ (reference sequence). This CDR3 spans 12 amino acids. Between the trimmed V and J ends, which lost 2 bases and 7 bases, there was a span of 5 bases. The CDR3 loop reads CASSLTGEKLFF. The CDR3, as DNA: TGTGCCAGCAGCTTAACGGGTGAAAAACTGTTTTTT. The full variable domain, completed using reference TRBV7-9 and TRBJ1-4, is DTGVSQNPRHKITKRGQNVTFRCDPISEHNRLYWYRQTLGQGPEFLTYFQNEAQLEKSRLLSDRFSAERPKGSFSTLEIQRTEQGDSAMYLCASSLTGEKLFFGSGTQLSVL.

The CDR3 coding sequence is TGTGCCAGCAGCTTAAGAGGGACTAACTATGGCTACACCTTC. It translates to CASSLRGTNYGYTF. The rearrangement joins TRBV5-4 to TRBJ1-2; D remains unclear. CDR3 length: 14 amino acids. Trimming took 2 bases from V and 0 from J, leaving 8 bases between them. Per the germline V gene, CDR1 is SGHNT and CDR2 is YYREEE (reference sequence).

V usage is TRBV7-9 and J usage is TRBJ2-5; TRBD2 agrees at 12 bases. After removal of 2 bases from V and 4 bases from J, the junction contained 2 bases not matched to a gene. This CDR3 region has 15 residues. Germline V gene lookup returns CDR1 SEHNR and CDR2 FQNEAQ (reference sequence). CDR3 nucleotides: TGTGCCAGCAGCTTACTAGCGGGAGGGGGAGAGACCCAGTACTTC. Its translation: CASSLLAGGGETQYF.

CDR3: CASSPRETRYEQYF. The CDR3 DNA reads TGTGCCAGCAGCCCCCGGGAGACCCGCTACGAGCAGTACTTC. The gene calls are TRBV9 and TRBJ2-7, with D possibly being TRBD2 (6 bases). Deletions cut 4 bases from V and 3 bases from J, with 14 bases between. This CDR3 has 14 amino acids. Germline V lookup: CDR1 SGDLS, CDR2 YYNGEE.

This clone was recorded only once. The chain has TRBV7-6 and TRBJ1-4; TRBD1 aligns across 10 bases. The CDR3 has 15 amino acids. CDR1 and CDR2 from the germline V gene are SGHVS and FNYEAQ. V trimming: 5 bases; J trimming: 8 bases; junction bases outside the gene matches: 8. CDR3 protein: CASSIGTGVGEKLFF. CDR3 nucleotide sequence: TGTGCCAGCAGCATTGGGACAGGGGTTGGCGAAAAACTGTTTTTT.

The chain carries TRBV11-2 and TRBJ2-1; TRBD2 agrees at 10 bases. Germline CDR1 and CDR2: SGHAT and FQNNGV. The CDR3 extends over 16 amino acids. With V trimmed by 5 bases and J by 4 bases, 8 bases remained unmatched. As DNA, the CDR3 is TGTGCCAGCAGCCCCGTGACTAGCGGGCTATACAATGAGCAGTTCTTC. Protein sequence: CASSPVTSGLYNEQFF.

V gene TRBV2 combines with J gene TRBJ2-5, with D unresolved. Germline lookup yields CDR1 SNHLY and CDR2 FYNNEI. V was shortened by 8 bases and J by 4 bases, with 14 bases between the two germline ends. CDR3 length: 13 residues. The CDR3 reads CASSRGNGETQYF. The DNA for the CDR3 is TGTGCCAGCTCCCGAGGAAATGGAGAGACCCAGTACTTC. Using reference TRBV2 and TRBJ2-5 for the parts outside the CDR3, the full variable domain is EPEVTQTPSHQVTQMGQEVILRCVPISNHLYFYWYRQILGQKVEFLVSFYNNEISEKSEIFDDQFSVERPDGSNFTLKIRSTKLEDSAMYFCASSRGNGETQYFGPGTRLLVL.

V is TRBV28 and J is TRBJ2-3, with 11 bases lining up with TRBD2. CDR3 size: 16 residues. Germline assignment: CDR1 MDHEN and CDR2 SYDVKM. The junction had 5 bases not matched to a gene; V was cut back by 4 bases and J by 2 bases. The CDR3 DNA sequence: TGTGCCAGCAGTTCCGTTAGCGGGAGGGACACAGATACGCAGTATTTT. It translates to CASSSVSGRDTDTQYF.

The V gene is TRBV27, the J gene TRBJ2-5, with 9 bases that match TRBD2. The length of the CDR3 is 16 residues. From germline, CDR1 is MNHEY and CDR2 SMNVEV (reference sequence). Germline trimming cut 1 base from V and 3 bases from J; bases unmatched to any gene: 6. The CDR3 DNA is TGTGCCAGCAGTTTATTGTCTAGCGGGGTCGAAGAGACCCAGTACTTC. This codes for CASSLLSSGVEETQYF.

The chain has TRBV29-1 and TRBJ1-1, with unresolved D. The length of the CDR3 is 14 residues. The germline CDR1 and CDR2 sequences are SQVTM and ANQGSEA. V lost 2 bases to trimming and J lost 1 base, with 11 bases between them. CDR3 loop: CSVETRVSNTEAFF. The CDR3 nucleotides read TGCAGCGTTGAAACGCGGGTTTCGAACACTGAAGCTTTCTTT. Combining the CDR3 with reference TRBV29-1 and TRBJ1-1 gives the whole variable domain SAVISQKPSRDICQRGTSLTIQCQVDSQVTMMFWYRQQPGQSLTLIATANQGSEATYESGFVIDKFPISRPNLTFSTLTVSNMSPEDSSIYLCSVETRVSNTEAFFGQGTRLTVV.

This clone turned up a few times. The V call is TRBV7-8, the J call TRBJ2-1, with 8 bases matching TRBD1. The CDR3 extends over 16 amino acids. Trimming at V came to 2 bases and at J to 0 bases, leaving 3 bases not matched to a gene. Germline V lookup: CDR1 SGHVS, CDR2 FQNEAQ. CDR3 amino acids: CASSLRTGSSYNEQFF. Written as DNA, the CDR3 is TGTGCCAGCAGCTTAAGGACAGGGAGCTCCTACAATGAGCAGTTCTTC.

The sample holds one count of this clone. This rearrangement joins TRBV7-2 to TRBJ2-3, with D tentatively TRBD2 (6 bases). CDR3 length: 14 amino acids. Looked up from germline, CDR1 is SGHTA and CDR2 is FQGNSA. V dropped 5 bases and J dropped 4 bases, with 13 bases sitting between them. The CDR3 sequence: CASSTRLGPDTQYF. In DNA, the CDR3 is TGTGCCAGCAGCACTCGACTAGGTCCAGATACGCAGTATTTT. Based on the CDR3 plus reference TRBV7-2 and TRBJ2-3, the full variable domain is GAGVSQSPSNKVTEKGKDVELRCDPISGHTALYWYRQSLGQGLEFLIYFQGNSAPDKSGLPSDRFSAERTGGSVSTLTIQRTQQEDSAVYLCASSTRLGPDTQYFGPGTRLTVL.

The chain joins TRBV6-4 to TRBJ2-3, with 11 bases identical to TRBD1. The germline gives CDR1 MRHNA, CDR2 SNTAGT. With V trimmed by 2 bases and J by 2 bases, 0 bases remained unmatched. The CDR3 extends over 15 amino acids. CDR3 amino acids: CASSDGQGATDTQYF. The DNA of the CDR3 is TGTGCCAGCAGTGACGGACAGGGGGCCACAGATACGCAGTATTTT.

CDR3 sequence (DNA): TGTGCCAGTAGGGGAGCGGAGGTAAACACCGGGGAGCTGTTTTTT. Its translation is CASRGAEVNTGELFF. The J gene is TRBJ2-2, the V gene TRBV19; maybe TRBD2 (5 bases). The V end was cut by 6 bases, the J end by 2 bases, with 13 bases between. The CDR3 runs 15 residues. The germline CDR1 and CDR2 sequences are LNHDA and SQIVND (reference sequence). Full variable domain (outside the CDR3, taken from reference TRBV19 and TRBJ2-2): DGGITQSPKYLFRKEGQNVTLSCEQNLNHDAMYWYRQDPGQGLRLIYYSQIVNDFQKGDIAEGYSVSREKKESFPLTVTSAQKNPTAFYLCASRGAEVNTGELFFGEGSRLTVL.

The chain links TRBV7-2 to TRBJ2-1, with D possibly matching TRBD1 (6 bases). The CDR3 is 15 residues long. Germline CDR1 reads SGHTA; CDR2 reads FQGNSA. Trimming removed 1 base at V and 2 bases at J, with 9 bases between. Here the CDR3 DNA reads TGTGCCAGCAGCTTAGACAGGGCCCCCTACAATGAGCAGTTCTTC. The encoded protein is CASSLDRAPYNEQFF.